The following is a T cell receptor beta chain sequence with its context. Its specificity is unknown. Germline-derived CDR1 and CDR2 are MDHEN and SYDVKM. V was clipped by 1 base and J by 6 bases, with 16 bases between them. The CDR3 is 16 amino acids. What was sequenced were expressed TCRB transcripts, since all of the isolated RNA had been reverse transcribed. Generated by immunoSEQ multiplex PCR, the TCRdb table keeps only in-frame clones and is missing some. The data contain 130,000 or so clones, 9% of them singletons. The data derive from a study of beta chain features in type 1 diabetes. Whole-study findings and limits: TCRB CDR3s from Type 1 diabetes patients were moderately but significantly shorter in all four CD4+ subsets.

Every single donor gave one heparinised blood draw, and these averaged roughly 120 mL. The receptor comes from a man aged 30 to 45 with type 1 diabetes. Sample: central memory CD4+ T cells from blood. The chain links TRBV28 to TRBJ1-5; possible D gene TRBD1, 5 bases. In DNA, the CDR3 is TGTGCCAGCAGTTTATTCGGGGGAGGAAGAAGTCAGCCCCAGCATTTT. Translation gives CASSLFGGGRSQPQHF.